One sample yielded the 3 T cell receptor beta chains listed below, sequenced in a study of blood T cell repertoires in COVID-19. Profiling relied on immunoSEQ multiplex PCR, and the TCRdb table lists in-frame clones only, not all of them. The sample has 93,000 or so clones, roughly 87% seen once; the top ten hold approximately 3%. Sample: peripheral blood. These receptors all stem from a man over 45 in a cohort sampled during active COVID-19.

The CDR3 nucleotides are TGTGCCAGCAGCCCAGGGGGGCGGGCTGAAGCTTTCTTT. Protein product: CASSPGGRAEAFF. This sequence joins TRBV9 and TRBJ1-1, with TRBD1 identical over 7 bases. The CDR3 runs to 13 residues. Trimming took 4 bases from V and 6 from J; bases not matched to a gene: 6. Germline V gene lookup returns CDR1 SGDLS and CDR2 YYNGEE.

This clone was picked up one time. The rearrangement links TRBV2 to TRBJ2-2; 8 bases fit TRBD2. The CDR3 contains 16 residues. CDR1 and CDR2 (germline): SNHLY, FYNNEI. Trimming took 3 bases from V and 3 from J; bases not matched to a gene: 6. CDR3: CASSELAGGDTGELFF. The CDR3 DNA reads TGTGCCAGCAGTGAGCTGGCGGGGGGCGACACCGGGGAGCTGTTTTTT.

Details on this clone: At one end, the junction sequence differs from germline, possibly due to a read error. The gene calls are TRBV6-5 and TRBJ2-1, with D maybe TRBD1 (6 bases). The CDR3 covers 14 residues. Germline V gene lookup returns CDR1 MNHEY and CDR2 SVGAGI. CDR3 coding DNA: TGTGCCACCAGTTCACAGGGAGTCCACAATGAGCAGTTCTTC. This sequence encodes CATSSQGVHNEQFF.